Listed below are T cell receptor beta chains from one sample, sequenced in a study of cytotoxic CD8 clonotypes in ibrutinib-treated CLL. Some clones are missing from TCRdb's copy, which holds only in-frame ones; the method was immunoSEQ multiplex PCR. The data show more than 85,000 clones, with 77% seen just once and around 23% held by the top ten. The material sequenced was PBMCs, taken after 24 months of ibrutinib treatment. The receptor set was obtained from a human donor with chronic lymphocytic leukemia. The CDR3 runs from the conserved cysteine through the conserved F or W. D genes are given only for firm matches. Rows may omit the clone size; those that give it use once, few, many or a size class.

NA,TRBJ2-7,NA,TRBV28,CASSERGGTYEQYF,TGTGCCAGCAGCGAGAGGGGCGGGACCTACGAGCAGTACTTC
NA,TRBJ1-1,NA,TRBV28,CASSTPTGSAFF,TGTGCCAGCAGTACACCAACCGGGTCAGCTTTCTTT
TRBD1,TRBJ2-7,NA,TRBV11-1,CASSSGTGGRTSYEQYF,TGTGCCAGCAGCTCCGGGACAGGGGGCAGGACCTCCTACGAGCAGTACTTC
TRBD2,TRBJ2-7,NA,TRBV19,CASSIYSGSPHEQYF,TGTGCCAGTAGTATCTATAGCGGGAGTCCCCACGAGCAGTACTTC
NA,TRBJ1-1,NA,TRBV27,CASSLGAGTEAFF,TGTGCCAGCAGTTTGGGAGCAGGGACTGAAGCTTTCTTT
TRBD1,TRBJ1-1,once,TRBV7-2,CASSFLNRGSNTEAFF,TGTGCCAGCAGCTTTTTAAACAGGGGTTCGAACACTGAAGCTTTCTTT
NA,TRBJ2-1,few,TRBV28,CASSLMAGNYNEQFF,TGTGCCAGCAGTTTAATGGCGGGAAACTACAATGAGCAGTTCTTC
TRBD2,TRBJ2-7,NA,TRBV11-2,CASSLEGGRTSLYEQYF,TGTGCCAGCAGCTTAGAGGGCGGAAGGACTAGTTTGTACGAGCAGTACTTC
TRBD2,TRBJ2-7,NA,TRBV9,CASSAGLAGMYEQYF,TGTGCCAGCAGCGCCGGACTAGCGGGAATGTACGAGCAGTACTTC
TRBD1,TRBJ1-2,NA,TRBV5-1,CASSRTGMEGYTF,TGCGCCAGCAGCCGGACAGGGATGGAAGGCTACACCTTC
NA,TRBJ1-4,NA,TRBV19,CASTGGGGEKLFF,TGTGCCAGTACCGGCGGGGGCGGGGAAAAACTGTTTTTT
NA,TRBJ2-3,NA,TRBV5-1,CASSLVGQGESDTQYF,TGCGCCAGCAGCTTGGTTGGGCAGGGTGAGTCGGATACGCAGTATTTT
NA,TRBJ2-3,NA,TRBV5-1,CASSPHRVGGDTQYF,TGCGCCAGCAGCCCGCACAGGGTTGGGGGAGATACGCAGTATTTT
NA,TRBJ1-5,few,TRBV6-6,CASSNRNQPQHF,TGTGCCAGCAGTAACAGGAATCAGCCCCAGCATTTT
NA,TRBJ2-1,few,TRBV29-1,CSVVPVSYNEQFF,TGCAGCGTTGTCCCAGTATCCTACAATGAGCAGTTCTTC
NA,TRBJ2-7,NA,TRBV19,CASSPTPGAYEQYF,TGTGCCAGTAGTCCCACCCCAGGGGCCTACGAGCAGTACTTC
NA,TRBJ2-3,NA,TRBV7-3,CASRPTGSDTQYF,TGTGCCAGCAGGCCCACAGGGTCAGATACGCAGTATTTT
TRBD2,TRBJ2-3,many,TRBV27,CASSLWTSGGADTQYF,TGTGCCAGCAGTTTATGGACTAGCGGGGGCGCAGATACGCAGTATTTT
NA,TRBJ1-5,NA,TRBV7-9,CASSSDGRQPQHF,TGTGCCAGCAGTTCGGACGGACGTCAGCCCCAGCATTTT
NA,TRBJ1-5,NA,TRBV6-1,CASSEETGQPQHF,TGTGCCAGCAGTGAAGAGACAGGTCAGCCCCAGCATTTT
NA,TRBJ1-2,NA,TRBV11-2,CASSLDLRDLNGYTF,TGTGCCAGCAGCTTAGATCTAAGGGACCTAAATGGCTACACCTTC
TRBD1,TRBJ2-7,NA,TRBV2,CASSKTGEIPYF,TGTGCCAGCAGTAAGACAGGGGAAATTCCGTACTTC
TRBD2,TRBJ2-7,NA,TRBV5-1,CASSLDLAGGITYEQYF,TGCGCCAGCAGCTTGGACCTAGCGGGAGGGATAACCTACGAGCAGTACTTC
NA,TRBJ2-1,few,TRBV29-1,CSAEGAAYNEQFF,TGCAGCGCGGAGGGGGCGGCCTACAATGAGCAGTTCTTC
NA,TRBJ1-4,NA,TRBV19,CASSVGQNDNEKLFF,TGTGCCAGTAGTGTCGGACAGAACGATAATGAAAAACTGTTTTTT
NA,TRBJ1-2,NA,TRBV15,CATSREFLLRGNYGYTF,TGTGCCACCAGCAGAGAATTCCTACTTAGGGGTAACTATGGCTACACCTTC
NA,TRBJ1-2,NA,TRBV6-1,CASGAETANGYTF,TGTGCCAGTGGTGCCGAGACGGCGAATGGCTACACCTTC
TRBD1,TRBJ1-5,NA,TRBV4-1,CASSQGTGGEQPQHF,TGCGCCAGCAGCCAAGGGACAGGGGGCGAACAGCCCCAGCATTTT
TRBD2,TRBJ2-1,NA,TRBV7-2,CASSPLAGEQFF,TGTGCCAGCAGCCCATTAGCGGGTGAGCAGTTCTTC
TRBD1,TRBJ1-1,NA,TRBV30,CAWRSTGATEAFF,TGTGCCTGGCGATCGACAGGGGCGACTGAAGCTTTCTTT
NA,TRBJ1-4,NA,TRBV2,CASSWVTRGKLFF,TGTGCCAGCAGCTGGGTCACCAGGGGAAAACTGTTTTTT
TRBD2,TRBJ2-7,NA,TRBV27,CASSNPGLAGGPYEQYF,TGTGCCAGCAGTAACCCGGGACTAGCGGGAGGGCCATACGAGCAGTACTTC
NA,TRBJ1-2,few,TRBV30,CAWSPRGFYGYTF,TGTGCCTGGAGCCCCCGGGGGTTCTATGGCTACACCTTC
NA,TRBJ2-7,NA,TRBV7-8,CASSPGSYEQYF,TGTGCCAGCAGCCCCGGGTCCTACGAGCAGTACTTC
TRBD1,TRBJ1-2,NA,TRBV10-3,CAISGGTAYGYTF,TGTGCCATCAGTGGTGGGACAGCCTATGGCTACACCTTC
TRBD1,TRBJ1-1,NA,TRBV6-1,CASRGGGILNTEAFF,TGTGCCAGCAGGGGAGGGGGCATCCTGAACACTGAAGCTTTCTTT
NA,TRBJ2-3,NA,TRBV2,CASSEVRALLTDTQYF,TGTGCCAGCAGTGAAGTCCGGGCCCTTCTAACCGATACGCAGTATTTT
NA,TRBJ1-1,NA,TRBV27,CASSLVGPMNTEAFF,TGTGCCAGCAGTTTAGTGGGGCCCATGAACACTGAAGCTTTCTTT
NA,TRBJ1-1,once,TRBV4-3,CASSQATGYTEAFF,TGCGCCAGCAGCCAAGCTACAGGGTATACTGAAGCTTTCTTT
TRBD1,TRBJ1-4,few,TRBV10-3,CATRTGGTNEKLFF,TGTGCCACCCGGACAGGGGGGACTAATGAAAAACTGTTTTTT
NA,TRBJ2-1,NA,TRBV5-1,CASSGAESSYNEQFF,TGCGCCAGCAGCGGGGCGGAGAGCTCCTACAATGAGCAGTTCTTC
NA,TRBJ2-6,NA,TRBV7-3,CASSLPASGANVLTF,TGTGCCAGCAGCTTACCAGCGTCTGGGGCCAACGTCCTGACTTTC
NA,TRBJ2-3,NA,TRBV6-4,CASSRERTDTQYF,TGTGCCAGCAGCCGGGAACGCACAGATACGCAGTATTTT
NA,TRBJ2-6,few,TRBV2,CASSDARPPPTNVLTF,TGTGCCAGCAGTGACGCTCGGCCCCCGCCGACCAACGTCCTGACTTTC
TRBD2,TRBJ2-1,NA,TRBV9,CASSGPLGGSRYNEQFF,TGTGCCAGCAGCGGTCCGTTGGGGGGGAGCAGGTACAATGAGCAGTTCTTC
TRBD1,TRBJ2-1,NA,TRBV5-1,CASSLVAGGNEQFF,TGCGCCAGCAGCTTGGTCGCAGGGGGCAATGAGCAGTTCTTC
TRBD2,TRBJ2-5,NA,TRBV5-5,CASSLGGPRLAGSWLETQYF,TGTGCCAGCAGCTTGGGGGGACCGCGCCTAGCGGGAAGTTGGTTAGAGACCCAGTACTTC
TRBD1,TRBJ1-5,NA,TRBV6-1,CASAGQDNQPQHF,TGTGCCAGCGCAGGACAGGACAATCAGCCCCAGCATTTT
NA,TRBJ1-2,few,TRBV7-9,CASSFRWDYGYTF,TGTGCCAGCAGCTTTAGGTGGGACTATGGCTACACCTTC
TRBD2,TRBJ2-7,NA,TRBV19,CASRNSGDSYEQYF,TGTGCCAGTAGAAATAGCGGGGACTCCTACGAGCAGTACTTC
NA,TRBJ1-1,NA,TRBV19,CASSVRPMNTEAFF,TGTGCCAGTAGTGTCAGGCCCATGAACACTGAAGCTTTCTTT
NA,TRBJ2-7,NA,TRBV7-6,CASSEEQLLALGGEQYF,TGTGCCAGCAGCGAAGAGCAACTACTAGCACTGGGAGGTGAGCAGTACTTC
TRBD1,TRBJ2-2,NA,TRBV10-3,CAISELRDRNTGELFF,TGTGCCATCAGTGAGCTCCGGGACAGGAACACCGGGGAGCTGTTTTTT
TRBD2,TRBJ2-1,NA,TRBV19,CASSIGLAGYYNEQFF,TGTGCCAGTAGTATCGGGCTAGCGGGATATTACAATGAGCAGTTCTTC
NA,TRBJ1-5,NA,TRBV7-8,CASSRRADYSNQPQHF,TGTGCCAGCAGCCGTAGGGCAGACTATAGCAATCAGCCCCAGCATTTT
NA,TRBJ1-6,NA,TRBV14,CASSQDRGTVDYSPLHF,TGTGCCAGCAGCCAAGATCGGGGCACGGTCGACTATTCACCCCTCCACTTT
TRBD1,TRBJ2-7,NA,TRBV5-5,CASSLRTGGSYEQYF,TGTGCCAGCAGCTTACGGACAGGGGGAAGCTACGAGCAGTACTTC
TRBD1,TRBJ1-5,NA,TRBV27,CASSPDRLQGNQPQHF,TGTGCCAGCAGCCCAGACCGTCTACAGGGGAATCAGCCCCAGCATTTT
NA,TRBJ1-1,NA,TRBV21-1,CASRVALATNRTEAFF,TGTGCCAGCAGAGTTGCGCTAGCTACCAATCGCACTGAAGCTTTCTTT